Below, 26 T cell receptor beta chains from the same sample are listed, as sequenced in a study of glioma-infiltrating T cells after dendritic cell vaccination. As to time point: after dendritic cell vaccination, including at tumor progression/relapse. Repertoires were generated with immunoSEQ multiplex PCR, while TCRdb's copy carries only in-frame clones and drops some. The sample includes tens of thousands of clones, around 87% of them seen just once. Sequences were derived from blood, sampled after dendritic cell vaccination. The receptors originated from a human donor with glioblastoma.

The chain carries TRBV14 and TRBJ2-1, with a weak D call TRBD2 (6 bases). V lost 0 bases to trimming and J lost 4 bases, with 13 bases between them. Germline loops: CDR1 SGHDN, CDR2 FVKESK. This CDR3 is 16 amino acids long. CDR3 residues: CASSQDIGTLYNEQFF. CDR3 in DNA: TGTGCCAGCAGCCAAGATATTGGGACTTTATACAATGAGCAGTTCTTC.

The rearrangement uses TRBV29-1 and TRBJ1-2; 9 nucleotides line up with TRBD1. This CDR3 region has 16 residues. The V and J ends lost 6 bases and 3 bases, in that order; junction bases with no gene match: 14. Germline CDR1 reads SQVTM; CDR2 reads ANQGSEA. CDR3 amino acids: CSVTPGQGRGDYGYTF. Here the CDR3 DNA reads TGCAGCGTCACTCCCGGACAGGGGCGTGGGGACTATGGCTACACCTTC.

The gene calls are TRBV11-3 and TRBJ2-3; 11 bases map to TRBD2. The CDR3 spans 16 residues. CDR1 is SGHNT, CDR2 YENEEA, per germline. V shed 1 base and J 6 bases; nucleotides not matched to a gene: 6. The CDR3 DNA sequence: TGTGCCAGCAGCTTAGGTAGCGGGAGGGCCGAGGATACGCAGTATTTT. Encoded protein: CASSLGSGRAEDTQYF. The variable domain in full, completed from reference TRBV11-3 and TRBJ2-3, reads EAGVVQSPRYKIIEKKQPVAFWCNPISGHNTLYWYLQNLGQGPELLIRYENEEAVDDSQLPKDRFSAERLKGVDSTLKIQPAELGDSAVYLCASSLGSGRAEDTQYFGPGTRLTVL.

The V call is TRBV11-2, the J call TRBJ1-1; 8 bases match TRBD1. V trimming: 6 bases; J trimming: 4 bases; junction bases outside the gene matches: 4. Looked up from germline, CDR1 is SGHAT and CDR2 is FQNNGV. The CDR3 spans 13 residues. CDR3 amino acids: CASSLQGGTEAFF. Here the CDR3 DNA reads TGTGCCAGCAGTCTACAGGGGGGCACTGAAGCTTTCTTT.

The V gene is TRBV9, the J gene TRBJ1-5, with TRBD1 matching 7 bases. V lost 3 bases to trimming and J lost 5 bases; unmatched junction nucleotides: 5. The CDR3 totals 14 residues. CDR1 is SGDLS, CDR2 YYNGEE, per germline. CDR3 sequence reads: CASSAGTVDQPQHF. The CDR3 DNA is TGTGCCAGCAGCGCTGGGACAGTAGATCAGCCCCAGCATTTT.

This clone was seen only a few times. This chain joins TRBV6-1 and TRBJ1-1, with no clear D. Germline CDR1 MNHNS, CDR2 SASEGT. V was trimmed by 7 bases and J by 3 bases, leaving 15 bases between them. The CDR3 has 14 residues. CDR3: CASTRPVRDTEAFF. The CDR3 DNA is TGTGCCAGCACCCGACCCGTGAGGGACACTGAAGCTTTCTTT.

CDR3 sequence: CASRGVRYTF. CDR3 coding DNA: TGTGCCAGCAGAGGGGTTCGCTACACCTTC. The rearrangement uses TRBV6-5 and TRBJ1-2, with a tentative D call TRBD1 (5 bases). Germline CDR1 reads MNHEY; CDR2 reads SVGAGI. V shed 6 bases and J shed 9 bases, with 8 bases lying between them. The CDR3 has 10 amino acids.

The chain uses TRBV6-1 and TRBJ2-7, with 7 bases identical to TRBD1. CDR1 is MNHNS and CDR2 is SASEGT in the germline V gene. There are 13 residues in the CDR3. Unmatched junction bases numbered 5, after V lost 5 bases and J lost 4 bases. The DNA of the CDR3 is TGTGCCAGCAGTCGGACAGGAAATTACGAGCAGTACTTC. Encoded protein: CASSRTGNYEQYF.

The J gene is TRBJ2-7, the V gene TRBV18; 7 nucleotides agree with TRBD2. V lost 1 base and J lost 1; bases outside the gene matches: 13. This CDR3 is 18 amino acids long. The germline CDR1 and CDR2 sequences are KGHSH and LQKENI. CDR3 region: CASSPRTSGGRNSYEQYF. CDR3 coding DNA: TGTGCCAGCTCACCACGTACTTCGGGCGGGAGAAATTCCTACGAGCAGTACTTC.

The V gene is TRBV6-1, the J gene TRBJ2-5; 7 nucleotides align to TRBD2. Germline V CDR1 and CDR2: MNHNS, SASEGT. Trimming removed 3 bases from V and 5 bases from J; junction bases left unmatched: 12. The CDR3 length is 16 residues. As DNA, the CDR3 is TGTGCCAGCAGTGACCCGGGGGGACCCCTCGGTGAGACCCAGTACTTC. Protein sequence: CASSDPGGPLGETQYF.

The gene calls are TRBV27 and TRBJ2-7, with 7 bases that match TRBD2. The CDR3 sequence is 14 residues long. The trim removed 4 bases at V and 2 bases at J, leaving 5 bases unmatched. Germline loops: CDR1 MNHEY, CDR2 SMNVEV (reference sequence). CDR3 amino acids: CASSSRGLTYEQYF. In DNA form, the CDR3 reads TGTGCCAGCAGTTCGCGGGGACTAACCTACGAGCAGTACTTC.

This rearrangement joins TRBV6-1 to TRBJ2-2, with 9 positions matching TRBD1. This CDR3 is built from 14 residues. CDR1 is MNHNS, CDR2 SASEGT, per germline. V was pared by 6 bases and J by 1 base, with 0 bases of the junction left unmatched. As DNA, the CDR3 is TGTGCCAGCAGGGGACAGGGGAACACCGGGGAGCTGTTTTTT. Translated, it gives CASRGQGNTGELFF.

V gene TRBV19 combines with J gene TRBJ1-2; D remains ambiguous. The CDR3 covers 15 residues. Germline V lookup: CDR1 LNHDA, CDR2 SQIVND (reference sequence). The germline V and J ends were trimmed by 4 bases and 0 bases, with 12 bases remaining between them. For the CDR3, the DNA is TGTGCCAGTAGTAACGTGACAAGCACTAACTATGGCTACACCTTC. Translated: CASSNVTSTNYGYTF.

The chain recombines TRBV7-9 with TRBJ2-2; 10 bases line up with TRBD1. Germline V CDR1 and CDR2: SEHNR, FQNEAQ (reference sequence). V was clipped by 5 bases and J by 6 bases; unmatched bases: 6. There are 15 residues in the CDR3. The CDR3 bases are TGTGCCAGCAGCGGGGACAGGGGCAGCTCCGGGGAGCTGTTTTTT. It codes for CASSGDRGSSGELFF.

This chain uses TRBV6-5 with TRBJ2-7; maybe TRBD2 (5 bases). The germline gives CDR1 MNHEY, CDR2 SVGAGI. The CDR3 loop spans 15 amino acids. Between the trimmed V and J ends, which lost 2 bases and 1 base, there was a span of 12 bases. CDR3 nucleotides: TGTGCCAGCAGTTACAGGCCTAGCAGATCCTACGAGCAGTACTTC. Amino acids: CASSYRPSRSYEQYF.

The chain combines TRBV6-1 with TRBJ2-7, with 10 bases matching TRBD2. The V segment lost 4 bases and the J segment 6 bases; nucleotides outside the gene matches: 15. Germline V lookup: CDR1 MNHNS, CDR2 SASEGT. The CDR3 runs 17 residues. CDR3: CASSGQGAASGRREQYF. The CDR3 DNA reads as TGTGCCAGCAGTGGGCAGGGGGCGGCTAGCGGGAGACGCGAGCAGTACTTC.

The V and J genes are TRBV7-6 and TRBJ2-7; 13 bases agree with TRBD2. Germline V gene data show CDR1 as SGHVS and CDR2 as FNYEAQ. The CDR3 totals 15 residues. The V and J ends lost 1 base and 5 bases, in that order; junction bases with no gene match: 2. CDR3 region: CASSLGGLAGDEQYF. The CDR3 coding sequence is TGTGCCAGCAGCTTAGGTGGACTAGCGGGAGACGAGCAGTACTTC.

The rearrangement joins TRBV27 to TRBJ2-3; D unclear. V was clipped by 3 bases and J by 5 bases, with 12 bases between them. Germline CDR1 reads MNHEY; CDR2 reads SMNVEV (reference sequence). The CDR3 has 14 amino acids. The CDR3 region is CASSLWAQGDTQYF. The CDR3 bases are TGTGCCAGCAGTTTGTGGGCCCAAGGAGATACGCAGTATTTT.

The V gene is TRBV30, the J gene TRBJ2-3; 7 bases are shared with TRBD1. Losses at the gene ends were 2 bases for V and 3 bases for J; bases not matched to a gene: 2. This CDR3 is built from 13 residues. Germline V gene sequence: CDR1 GTSNPN, CDR2 SVGIG (reference sequence). This chain's CDR3 is CAWSKQGTDTQYF. In DNA form, the CDR3 reads TGTGCCTGGAGTAAACAGGGGACAGATACGCAGTATTTT.

The chain couples TRBV20-1 to TRBJ2-7, with TRBD2 identical over 8 bases. CDR1 is DFQATT, CDR2 SNEGSKA, per germline (reference sequence). The CDR3 runs 11 residues. Unmatched junction bases numbered 4, after V lost 6 bases and J lost 6 bases. The CDR3 loop is CSATGGAEQYF. The CDR3 DNA sequence: TGCAGTGCCACGGGGGGGGCCGAGCAGTACTTC.

The V and J genes are TRBV12-5 and TRBJ2-3; 9 bases match TRBD2. In germline, CDR1 is LGHNT, CDR2 FRNRAP. This CDR3 region has 16 residues. With 5 bases clipped from V and 5 bases from J, the junction kept 11 bases outside the gene matches. Written as DNA, the CDR3 is TGTGCTAGTGGTCTCGGAGTGGCGGGAGGGGAAGATACGCAGTATTTT. It yields the protein CASGLGVAGGEDTQYF.

In the case of this clone: No conserved phenylalanine or tryptophan is present at the end of the CDR3, so a read error is the likely explanation. The chain carries TRBV2 and TRBJ1-2; D may be TRBD1 (6 bases). From germline, CDR1 is SNHLY and CDR2 FYNNEI. Trimming took 7 bases from V and 1 from J, leaving 13 bases between them. The CDR3 is 14 residues long. The CDR3 protein is CASMEDSNNYGYTL. The CDR3 region has the DNA TGTGCCAGCATGGAGGACAGCAATAACTATGGCTACACCCTC.

This chain joins TRBV23-1 and TRBJ2-2, with a possible D match to TRBD1 (7 bases). TRBV23-1 is filed as an ORF, its function uncertain. V dropped 2 bases and J dropped 0 bases, with 10 bases sitting between them. The CDR3 is 16 residues long. The CDR3 region is CASSQAGGTNTGELFF. The CDR3 region has the DNA TGCGCCAGCAGTCAAGCAGGGGGGACGAACACCGGGGAGCTGTTTTTT.

The genes are TRBV2 and TRBJ2-7, with 10 bases identical to TRBD2. V shed 6 bases and J 6 bases; nucleotides not matched to a gene: 5. Germline CDR1 reads SNHLY; CDR2 reads FYNNEI. The CDR3 extends over 13 amino acids. The CDR3 DNA reads as TGTGCCAGCAGACTAGCGGGGAAGGGCGAGCAGTACTTC. Translation: CASRLAGKGEQYF.

This clone was seen just once. The V and J genes are TRBV27 and TRBJ1-1; 11 positions agree with TRBD1. The CDR3 runs 16 residues. CDR1 is MNHEY and CDR2 is SMNVEV in the germline V gene (reference sequence). Losses at the gene ends were 3 bases for V and 4 bases for J; bases not matched to a gene: 7. CDR3: CASSFLAGTGGTEAFF. The CDR3 DNA is TGTGCCAGCAGTTTTCTCGCCGGGACAGGGGGCACTGAAGCTTTCTTT.

The J gene is TRBJ1-5, the V gene TRBV4-1; TRBD1 might be the D (6 bases). Germline CDR1 MGHRA, CDR2 YSYEKL. The CDR3 spans 16 residues. Trimming left V 1 base short and J 7 bases short, with 17 bases between. For the CDR3, the DNA is TGCGCCAGCAGCCAAGGCCGGGCCCTAGGGGGACAGCCCCAGCATTTT. Amino acid sequence: CASSQGRALGGQPQHF.